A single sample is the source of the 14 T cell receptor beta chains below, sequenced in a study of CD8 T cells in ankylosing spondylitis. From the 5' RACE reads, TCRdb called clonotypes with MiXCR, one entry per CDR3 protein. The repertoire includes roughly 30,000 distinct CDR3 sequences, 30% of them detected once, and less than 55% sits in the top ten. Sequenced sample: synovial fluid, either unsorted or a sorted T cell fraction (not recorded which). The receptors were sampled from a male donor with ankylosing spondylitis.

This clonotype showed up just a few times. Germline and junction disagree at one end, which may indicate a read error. The DNA of the CDR3 is TGTGCCAGCAGTTTCAAGAACATTGAAGCTTTCTTT. It yields the protein CASSFKNIEAFF. This sequence joins TRBV12-3 or TRBV12-4 and TRBJ1-1; no clear D. This CDR3 has 12 residues.

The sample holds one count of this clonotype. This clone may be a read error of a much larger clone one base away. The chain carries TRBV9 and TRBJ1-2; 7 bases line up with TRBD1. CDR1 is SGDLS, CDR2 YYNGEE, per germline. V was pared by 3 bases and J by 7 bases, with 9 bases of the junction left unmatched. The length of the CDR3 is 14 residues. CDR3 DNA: TGTGCCAGCAGCGACTCGACAGGGACCTTTGGCTACACCTTC. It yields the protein CASSDSTGTFGYTF.

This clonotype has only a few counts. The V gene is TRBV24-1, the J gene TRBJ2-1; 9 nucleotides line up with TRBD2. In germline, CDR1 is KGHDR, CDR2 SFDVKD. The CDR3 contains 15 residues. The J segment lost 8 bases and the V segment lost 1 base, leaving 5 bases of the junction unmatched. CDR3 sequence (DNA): TGTGCCACCAGTGATTTTAGCGGGAGAAACCATGAGCAGTTCTTC. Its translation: CATSDFSGRNHEQFF.

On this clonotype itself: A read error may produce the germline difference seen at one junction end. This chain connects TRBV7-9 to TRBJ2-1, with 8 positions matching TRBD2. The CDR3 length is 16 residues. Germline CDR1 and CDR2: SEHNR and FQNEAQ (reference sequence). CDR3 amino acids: CASSPPTSVDPNDQFF. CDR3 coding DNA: TGTGCCAGCAGCCCCCCGACTAGCGTCGACCCCAATGACCAGTTCTTC.

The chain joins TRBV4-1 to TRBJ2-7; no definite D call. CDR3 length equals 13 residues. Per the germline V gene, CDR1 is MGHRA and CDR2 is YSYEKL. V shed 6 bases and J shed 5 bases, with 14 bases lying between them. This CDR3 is CASSPTQFNEQYV. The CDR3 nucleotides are TGCGCCAGCAGTCCCACCCAGTTCAACGAGCAGTACGTC.

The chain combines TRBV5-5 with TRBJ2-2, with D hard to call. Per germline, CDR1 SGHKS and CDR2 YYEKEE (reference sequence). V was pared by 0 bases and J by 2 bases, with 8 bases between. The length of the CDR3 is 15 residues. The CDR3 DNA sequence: TGTGCCAGCAGCTTGGCTGGTTTCAACACCGGGGAGCTGTTTTTT. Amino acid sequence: CASSLAGFNTGELFF.

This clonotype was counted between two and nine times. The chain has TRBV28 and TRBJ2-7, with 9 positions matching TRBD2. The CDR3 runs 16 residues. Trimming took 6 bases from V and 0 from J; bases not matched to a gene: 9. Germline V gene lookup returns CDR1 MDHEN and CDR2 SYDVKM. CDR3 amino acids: CASSPTGTSTSYEQYV. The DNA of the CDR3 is TGTGCCAGCAGCCCTACCGGGACTAGCACCTCCTACGAGCAGTACGTC.

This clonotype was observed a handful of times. Here the CDR3 DNA reads TGTGCCAGCAAAGTAGGTGGCGGGAGTGTTGGGAATACGCAGTATTTT. Translated, it gives CASKVGGGSVGNTQYF. This chain connects TRBV27 to TRBJ2-3, with 7 bases fitting TRBD2. There are 16 residues in the CDR3. Germline trimming cut 7 bases from V and 7 bases from J; bases unmatched to any gene: 17. Germline CDR1 reads MNHEY; CDR2 reads SMNVEV (reference sequence).

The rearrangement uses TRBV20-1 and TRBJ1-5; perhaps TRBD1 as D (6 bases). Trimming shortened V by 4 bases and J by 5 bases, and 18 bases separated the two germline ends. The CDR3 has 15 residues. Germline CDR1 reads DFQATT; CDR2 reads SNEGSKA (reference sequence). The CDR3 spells CSATPGQGFHQPQHF. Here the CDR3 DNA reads TGCAGTGCTACCCCGGGTCAGGGGTTTCATCAGCCCCAGCATTTT.

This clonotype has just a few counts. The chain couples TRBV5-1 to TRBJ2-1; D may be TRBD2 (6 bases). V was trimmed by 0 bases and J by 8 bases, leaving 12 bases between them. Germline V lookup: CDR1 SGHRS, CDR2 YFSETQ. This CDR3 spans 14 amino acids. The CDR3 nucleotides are TGCGCCAGCAGCTTGGCGGGAGTTGGCTATGAGCAGTTCTTC. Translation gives CASSLAGVGYEQFF.

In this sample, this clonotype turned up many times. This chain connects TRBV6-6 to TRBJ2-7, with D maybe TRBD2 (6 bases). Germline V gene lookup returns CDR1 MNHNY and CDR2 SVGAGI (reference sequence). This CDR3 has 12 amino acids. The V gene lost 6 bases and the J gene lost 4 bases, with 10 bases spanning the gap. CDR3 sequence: CASSPAGYEQYV. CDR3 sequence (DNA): TGTGCCAGCAGCCCAGCGGGTTACGAGCAGTACGTC.

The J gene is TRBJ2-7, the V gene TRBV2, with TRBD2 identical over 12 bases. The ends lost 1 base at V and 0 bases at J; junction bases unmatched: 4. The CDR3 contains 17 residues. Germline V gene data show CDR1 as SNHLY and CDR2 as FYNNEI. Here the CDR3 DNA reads TGTGCCAGCAGTGAAGGACTAGCGGGGGAGAGCTCCTACGAGCAGTACGTC. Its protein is CASSEGLAGESSYEQYV.

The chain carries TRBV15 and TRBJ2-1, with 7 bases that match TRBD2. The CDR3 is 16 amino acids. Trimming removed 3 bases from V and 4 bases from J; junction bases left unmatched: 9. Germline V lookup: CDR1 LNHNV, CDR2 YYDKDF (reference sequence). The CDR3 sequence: CATSSYAGTKYNEQFF. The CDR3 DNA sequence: TGTGCCACCAGCAGCTATGCCGGGACTAAATACAATGAGCAGTTCTTC. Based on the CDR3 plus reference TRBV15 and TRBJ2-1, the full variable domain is DAMVIQNPRYQVTQFGKPVTLSCSQTLNHNVMYWYQQKSSQAPKLLFHYYDKDFNNEADTPDNFQSRRPNTSFCFLDIRSPGLGDTAMYLCATSSYAGTKYNEQFFGPGTRLTVL.

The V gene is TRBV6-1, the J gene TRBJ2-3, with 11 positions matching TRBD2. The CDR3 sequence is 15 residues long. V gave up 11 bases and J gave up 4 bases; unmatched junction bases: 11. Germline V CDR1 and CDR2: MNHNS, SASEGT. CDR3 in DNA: TGTGCCGGCGGCCCCGGGACTAGCGGCTCAGATACGCAGTATTTT. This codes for CAGGPGTSGSDTQYF.